This T cell receptor beta chain was sequenced in a study of blood T cell repertoires in COVID-19. The table came from immunoSEQ multiplex PCR; TCRdb's copy has only in-frame clones and leaves some out. Of 70,000 to 75,000 clones listed, roughly 80% are singletons. The CDR3 consists of 15 residues. Germline CDR1 SGHTA, CDR2 FQGNSA. V shed 1 base and J shed 0 bases, with 7 bases lying between them. The receptor's source is a man between 65 and 85 years old with acute or convalescent COVID-19. The V call is TRBV7-2, the J call TRBJ1-3; no clear D gene. The sequencing sample was made of peripheral blood. CDR3 sequence (DNA): TGTGCCAGCAGCTTAGACAGATACTCTGGAAACACCATATATTTT. Amino acids: CASSLDRYSGNTIYF.